A single sample gave rise to the 22 T cell receptor beta chains below, sequenced in a study of T cell responses to AZD1222 COVID-19 vaccine (TCRdb year 2021). Receptors were amplified or captured by the immunoSEQ multiplex PCR assay. The clones in this table, taken by TCRdb from immuneACCESS, are in-frame only. Not every clone is retained; where verified, under half of the shortfall comes from an unresolved V gene, and the cause of the rest is unknown. The sample contains roughly 120,000 clones, 85% to 90% of them found a single time. The ten most abundant clones make up less than 4.5% of the sample. Per the publication, the time point label means: baseline before first vaccination. The sequencing used peripheral blood, collected on day 0 of AZD1222 vaccination. The receptors originated from an adult in good health.

This chain links TRBV18 with TRBJ2-5; 10 bases agree with TRBD1. V shed 6 bases, J shed 5 bases, and the junction held 6 bases outside the gene matches. There are 14 residues in the CDR3. Germline values: CDR1 KGHSH, CDR2 LQKENI. The DNA of the CDR3 is TGTGCCAGCTCGTCGGGACAGGGGATGGAGACCCAGTACTTC. It encodes CASSSGQGMETQYF.

The rearrangement uses TRBV12-3 or TRBV12-4 and TRBJ2-3; D gene unclear. Trimming cost V 0 bases and J 7 bases, with 8 bases left between them. The CDR3 consists of 13 residues. The chain's CDR3 is CASSLAWSNTQYF. CDR3 nucleotides: TGTGCCAGCAGTTTAGCGTGGAGTAATACGCAGTATTTT.

V usage is TRBV24-1 and J usage is TRBJ2-5, with 9 positions matching TRBD1. The germline V gene has CDR1 KGHDR and CDR2 SFDVKD. V shed 4 bases and J 3 bases; nucleotides not matched to a gene: 5. The CDR3 covers 15 residues. In DNA, the CDR3 is TGTGCCACCAGTGACTATGGGACAGGGAAAGAGACCCAGTACTTC. Translation gives CATSDYGTGKETQYF.

This clone appeared once. The rearrangement uses TRBV30 and TRBJ1-1, with D perhaps TRBD1 (5 bases). The CDR3 length is 12 residues. Germline values: CDR1 GTSNPN, CDR2 SVGIG (reference sequence). Between the trimmed V and J ends, which lost 1 base and 5 bases, there was a span of 8 bases. This CDR3 is CAWSAGETEAFF. The CDR3 DNA follows: TGTGCCTGGAGTGCGGGGGAGACTGAAGCTTTCTTT.

The V call is TRBV18, the J call TRBJ1-2; D remains unclear. Deletions cut 4 bases from V and 4 bases from J, with 16 bases between. Germline values: CDR1 KGHSH, CDR2 LQKENI. The CDR3 runs 15 residues. The CDR3 coding sequence is TGTGCCAGCTCACTTTCCGGGCCGCCGCCCTATGGCTACACCTTC. This translates into CASSLSGPPPYGYTF.

The gene calls are TRBV6-5 and TRBJ2-2, with D uncertain. Trimming stripped 0 bases from V and 6 bases from J, with 8 bases between. Germline CDR1 and CDR2: MNHEY and SVGAGI. This CDR3 is 14 amino acids long. In DNA form, the CDR3 reads TGTGCCAGCAGTTACTCGAGAGTCCCCGGGGAGCTGTTTTTT. This gives the protein CASSYSRVPGELFF.

The chain has TRBV5-1 and TRBJ2-1; TRBD2 aligns across 7 bases. V dropped 3 bases and J dropped 7; count of bases not matched to a gene: 16. CDR3 length: 17 amino acids. Germline V gives CDR1 SGHRS, CDR2 YFSETQ. CDR3 region: CASSSLRGRAPANEQFF. The CDR3 region has the DNA TGCGCCAGCAGCTCTCTTCGGGGGAGGGCCCCGGCAAATGAGCAGTTCTTC.

This chain links TRBV3-1 (or the pseudogene TRBV3-2) with TRBJ1-2; no clear D gene. The V and J ends lost 0 bases and 8 bases respectively, with 16 bases between them. CDR1 and CDR2 (germline): LGHDT, YNNKEL (reference sequence). This CDR3 comprises 15 residues. For the CDR3, the DNA is TGTGCCAGCAGCCAAGATCCGGTAATGCACCACGGCTACACCTTC. It specifies CASSQDPVMHHGYTF.

The rearrangement joins TRBV7-9 to TRBJ1-1, with 8 nucleotides matching TRBD1. The ends lost 5 bases at V and 6 bases at J; junction bases unmatched: 5. The CDR3 has 13 amino acids. Germline V gives CDR1 SEHNR, CDR2 FQNEAQ (reference sequence). DNA of the CDR3: TGTGCCAGCAGCGGACAGGGCAGGTCTGAAGCTTTCTTT. It encodes CASSGQGRSEAFF.

Worth noting for this clone: The junction does not match germline at one end; this may be a read error. CDR3: CASSLAPEVYTEAFF. The CDR3 DNA reads TGCGCCAGCAGTTTGGCGCCGGAGGTTTACACTGAAGCTTTCTTT. The V gene is TRBV5-1, the J gene TRBJ1-1, with unresolved D. The CDR3 is 15 amino acids. Germline values: CDR1 SGHRS, CDR2 YFSETQ. Full variable domain (outside the CDR3, taken from reference TRBV5-1 and TRBJ1-1): KAGVTQTPRYLIKTRGQQVTLSCSPISGHRSVSWYQQTPGQGLQFLFEYFSETQRNKGNFPGRFSGRQFSNSRSEMNVSTLELGDSALYLCASSLAPEVYTEAFFGQGTRLTVV.

The chain carries TRBV5-4 and TRBJ2-1, with 7 nucleotides matching TRBD1. The germline V gene has CDR1 SGHNT and CDR2 YYREEE (reference sequence). J was trimmed by 1 base and V by 2 bases; bases with no gene match: 3. The CDR3 contains 15 residues. The CDR3 region has the DNA TGTGCCAGCAGCTTCCGACAGGGTTCCTACAATGAGCAGTTCTTC. Its translation is CASSFRQGSYNEQFF.

The chain carries TRBV5-4 and TRBJ2-2; tentatively, D is TRBD1 (5 bases). The germline CDR1 and CDR2 sequences are SGHNT and YYREEE (reference sequence). The CDR3 is 14 residues long. V was shortened by 0 bases and J by 9 bases, with 12 bases between the two germline ends. This chain's CDR3 is CASSLEGPYRELFF. In DNA, the CDR3 is TGTGCCAGCAGCTTGGAGGGGCCCTACCGGGAGCTGTTTTTT.

The CDR3 region has the DNA TGTGCCAGCAGCTTTGCGGGGGTCTCCTACAATGAGCAGTTCTTC. Its translation is CASSFAGVSYNEQFF. The chain joins TRBV7-8 to TRBJ2-1; TRBD2 aligns across 7 bases. Germline-derived CDR1 and CDR2 are SGHVS and FQNEAQ. V gave up 3 bases and J gave up 0 bases; unmatched junction bases: 2. The CDR3 spans 15 residues.

The chain carries TRBV14 and TRBJ1-1, with D possibly TRBD1 on 5 matching bases. The length of the CDR3 is 16 residues. V lost 5 bases and J lost 6, with 22 bases in between. Germline V gene lookup returns CDR1 SGHDN and CDR2 FVKESK. This CDR3 is CASSYPNRDPEAEAFF. The DNA for the CDR3 is TGTGCCAGCAGCTATCCTAACCGGGACCCCGAGGCTGAAGCTTTCTTT.

The chain carries TRBV5-4 and TRBJ2-7, with 9 nucleotides matching TRBD2. With 0 bases clipped from V and 1 base from J, the junction kept 2 bases outside the gene matches. The CDR3 length is 15 residues. Germline values: CDR1 SGHNT, CDR2 YYREEE (reference sequence). CDR3 sequence (DNA): TGTGCCAGCAGCTTGGGCGGGAGGGCGTCCTACGAGCAGTACTTC. Translation gives CASSLGGRASYEQYF. The full variable domain, completed using reference TRBV5-4 and TRBJ2-7, is ETGVTQSPTHLIKTRGQQVTLRCSSQSGHNTVSWYQQALGQGPQFIFQYYREEENGRGNFPPRFSGLQFPNYSSELNVNALELDDSALYLCASSLGGRASYEQYFGPGTRLTVT.

The chain recombines TRBV6-2 or TRBV6-3 with TRBJ2-7, with 11 nucleotides matching TRBD2. The V and J ends lost 4 bases and 2 bases, in that order; junction bases with no gene match: 4. The CDR3 consists of 15 residues. Germline V gene sequence: CDR1 MNHEY, CDR2 SVGEGT. The CDR3 protein is CASSFGTSGPYEQYF. The CDR3 DNA reads TGTGCCAGCAGTTTTGGGACTAGCGGCCCCTACGAGCAGTACTTC.

This chain uses TRBV19 with TRBJ1-2; no firm D call. CDR3 length: 13 amino acids. Germline CDR1 and CDR2: LNHDA and SQIVND (reference sequence). Trimming stripped 6 bases from V and 1 base from J, with 9 bases between. CDR3: CASSLTSNYGYTF. For the CDR3, the DNA is TGTGCCAGTAGCCTTACCAGTAACTATGGCTACACCTTC.

V is TRBV5-4 and J is TRBJ2-5; D uncertain. Trimming stripped 0 bases from V and 5 bases from J, with 11 bases between. CDR1 SGHNT and CDR2 YYREEE come from the germline V gene (reference sequence). This CDR3 is 14 amino acids long. DNA for the CDR3: TGTGCCAGCAGCTTGGGAGGTAGGGCTGAGACCCAGTACTTC. Amino acid sequence: CASSLGGRAETQYF.

The rearrangement links TRBV6-5 to TRBJ2-3, with TRBD2 matching over 7 bases. The J segment lost 5 bases and the V segment lost 1 base, leaving 9 bases of the junction unmatched. This CDR3 is built from 16 residues. CDR1 and CDR2 from the germline V gene are MNHEY and SVGAGI. CDR3 in DNA: TGTGCCAGCAGTTACTTAGTAAGCGGGGTCTTAGATACGCAGTATTTT. Translation gives CASSYLVSGVLDTQYF.

This sequence joins TRBV6-5 and TRBJ2-5, with D perhaps being TRBD1 or TRBD2 (5 bases each). The V gene lost 6 bases and the J gene lost 3 bases, with 11 bases spanning the gap. Germline-derived CDR1 and CDR2 are MNHEY and SVGAGI. CDR3 length: 13 amino acids. CDR3 sequence: CASRRGREETQYF. The CDR3, as DNA: TGTGCCAGCAGGAGGGGCCGGGAAGAGACCCAGTACTTC.

The J gene is TRBJ2-1, the V gene TRBV5-4, with D possibly TRBD2 on 6 matching bases. V lost 0 bases to trimming and J lost 3 bases, with 10 bases between them. Per germline, CDR1 SGHNT and CDR2 YYREEE (reference sequence). The CDR3 consists of 15 residues. The CDR3 reads CASSLERAGYNEQFF. The CDR3, as DNA: TGTGCCAGCAGCTTGGAGCGGGCGGGCTACAATGAGCAGTTCTTC.

V gene TRBV7-9 combines with J gene TRBJ2-5, with 9 bases that match TRBD1. CDR3 length: 15 amino acids. Germline V gene sequence: CDR1 SEHNR, CDR2 FQNEAQ (reference sequence). V was clipped by 5 bases and J by 2 bases; unmatched bases: 6. DNA for the CDR3: TGTGCCAGCAGCCAACAGGGGGCGGTACAAGAGACCCAGTACTTC. Amino acid sequence: CASSQQGAVQETQYF.